The rows below give T cell receptor beta chains drawn from one sample of a study of control samples from healthy donors and cancer patients. TCRdb keeps only in-frame clones here, not all; method: immunoSEQ multiplex PCR. The sample lists around 140,000 clones; about 90% were seen once. The specimen was blood. All receptors derive from a man younger than 35 in good health. Each CDR3 is given with its conserved first and last residue. The D gene is left open where the match is weak. Expanded clones are given a class, and other clones once, few, many or no size at all.

d_call clone_size j_call v_call cdr3_aa cdr3_nt
- - TRBJ1-1 TRBV4-3 CASSQELRGSTEAFF TGCGCCAGCAGCCAAGAGTTACGAGGGAGCACTGAAGCTTTCTTT
TRBD1 - TRBJ1-2 TRBV29-1 CSVPTGIYGYTF TGCAGCGTTCCGACAGGGATATATGGCTACACCTTC
TRBD2 - TRBJ2-3 TRBV6-5 CASSYDGGLGTDTQYF TGTGCCAGCAGTTACGACGGGGGGTTGGGCACAGATACGCAGTATTTT
TRBD2 - TRBJ2-1 TRBV9 CASSVVMTSGEQFF TGTGCCAGCAGCGTAGTGATGACTAGCGGTGAGCAGTTCTTC
- - TRBJ2-3 TRBV13 CASSLGPDTQYF TGTGCCAGCAGCTTAGGTCCAGATACGCAGTATTTT
- - TRBJ2-7 TRBV30 CAWSTSQGHNPYEQYF TGTGCCTGGAGTACTTCCCAGGGACACAACCCTTACGAGCAGTACTTC
- - TRBJ1-1 TRBV14 CASGAGNTEAFF TGTGCCAGCGGGGCGGGAAACACTGAAGCTTTCTTT
- - TRBJ1-1 TRBV19 CASSIQGSTEAFF TGTGCCAGTAGTATACAGGGCTCCACTGAAGCTTTCTTT
- - TRBJ2-5 TRBV19 CASHDYLQETQYF TGTGCCAGTCATGACTACCTACAAGAGACCCAGTACTTC
- - TRBJ1-1 TRBV4-3 CASSQGDSNTEAFF TGCGCCAGCAGCCAAGGTGACTCGAACACTGAAGCTTTCTTT
TRBD1 - TRBJ2-5 TRBV11-2 CASSLALQGARETQYF TGTGCCAGCAGCTTAGCCTTACAGGGGGCACGGGAGACCCAGTACTTC
- - TRBJ2-5 TRBV11-1 CASSSAGHKGETQYF TGTGCCAGCAGCTCGGCGGGTCACAAGGGAGAGACCCAGTACTTC
TRBD1 - TRBJ1-6 TRBV28 CASSSPPGTGPGNSPLHF TGTGCCAGCAGTTCCCCTCCTGGGACAGGGCCTGGGAATTCACCCCTCCACTTT
- - TRBJ2-2 TRBV9 CASSVEIPGNTGELFF TGTGCCAGCAGCGTAGAAATTCCAGGGAACACCGGGGAGCTGTTTTTT
- - TRBJ1-1 TRBV5-4 CASSPPGGNTEAFF TGTGCCAGCAGCCCCCCCGGGGGTAACACTGAAGCTTTCTTT
- - TRBJ2-3 TRBV7-8 CASSLNSDTQYF TGTGCCAGCAGCTTAAATTCCGATACGCAGTATTTT
TRBD2 - TRBJ2-7 TRBV6-5 CASSYSWGLGTYEQYF TGTGCCAGCAGTTACTCGTGGGGACTAGGGACCTACGAGCAGTACTTC
TRBD1 - TRBJ2-7 TRBV7-9 CASSLGTGFYEQYF TGTGCCAGCAGCTTAGGGACAGGATTCTACGAGCAGTACTTC
TRBD1 - TRBJ2-2 TRBV2 CASSERTGTGELFF TGTGCCAGCAGTGAGCGGACAGGTACCGGGGAGCTGTTTTTT
TRBD2 - TRBJ2-1 TRBV28 CASNLGLAGATSSYNEQFF TGTGCCAGCAACCTGGGACTAGCGGGGGCGACGAGCTCCTACAATGAGCAGTTCTTC
- - TRBJ1-2 TRBV7-2 CASSLEQANYGYTF TGTGCCAGCAGCTTAGAACAGGCTAACTATGGCTACACCTTC
- - TRBJ2-5 TRBV5-1 CASSFNRPRETQYF TGCGCCAGCAGCTTTAATCGTCCCAGGGAGACCCAGTACTTC
- - TRBJ2-3 TRBV4-3 CASSQGRQVDTQYF TGCGCCAGCAGCCAAGGCCGACAGGTAGATACGCAGTATTTT
- few TRBJ1-6 TRBV11-2 CASSLENSPLHF TGTGCCAGCAGCTTGGAAAATTCACCCCTCCACTTT
TRBD2 - TRBJ2-5 TRBV5-1 CASGGGETQYF TGCGCCAGCGGGGGGGGTGAGACCCAGTACTTC
- - TRBJ2-2 TRBV28 CASFNGRLTGELFF TGTGCCAGCTTCAACGGACGTCTCACCGGGGAGCTGTTTTTT
- - TRBJ1-3 TRBV5-1 CASSLTGSDGNTIYF TGCGCCAGCAGCTTGACCGGGTCAGATGGAAACACCATATATTTT
- - TRBJ1-1 TRBV5-4 CASSLVGREGTEAFF TGTGCCAGCAGCTTGGTGGGCAGGGAGGGAACTGAAGCTTTCTTT
- - TRBJ2-2 TRBV27 CASGLQGYTGELFF TGTGCCAGCGGACTTCAGGGGTACACCGGGGAGCTGTTTTTT
TRBD1 few TRBJ2-7 TRBV6-1 CASSEQGASSYEQYF TGTGCCAGCAGTGAGCAGGGGGCCAGCTCCTACGAGCAGTACTTC
- - TRBJ2-2 TRBV18 CASSLWTEANTGELFF TGTGCCAGCTCACTTTGGACGGAGGCGAACACCGGGGAGCTGTTTTTT
TRBD1 - TRBJ1-5 TRBV15 CATSRDLLMGQGFSNQPQHF TGTGCCACCAGCAGAGATCTGTTAATGGGACAGGGGTTTAGCAATCAGCCCCAGCATTTT
TRBD2 - TRBJ2-7 TRBV6-4 CASSDSRVTGGAPYEQYF TGTGCCAGCAGTGACTCGAGGGTAACGGGGGGGGCCCCCTACGAGCAGTACTTC
- - TRBJ1-4 TRBV18 CASSDRSTNEKLFF TGTGCCAGCTCAGACAGATCAACTAATGAAAAACTGTTTTTT
- - TRBJ1-2 TRBV27 CASSLLGADGYTF TGTGCCAGCAGTTTATTAGGTGCGGATGGCTACACCTTC
- - TRBJ2-3 TRBV19 CASSIETDTQYF TGTGCCAGTAGTATTGAGACAGATACGCAGTATTTT
TRBD1 - TRBJ1-2 TRBV10-3 CASGTATYGYTF TGTGCCAGCGGGACAGCCACCTATGGCTACACCTTC
- - TRBJ1-5 TRBV6-2/TRBV6-3 CASSYLGALGNQPQHF TGTGCCAGCAGTTACCTGGGGGCATTAGGCAATCAGCCCCAGCATTTT
- - TRBJ2-3 TRBV7-2 CASSLVSAGASRYTQYF TGTGCCAGCAGCTTAGTTTCTGCGGGGGCCAGTCGGTATACGCAGTATTTT
TRBD1 - TRBJ1-1 TRBV12-3/TRBV12-4 CASSLGTGEAFF TGTGCCAGCAGCCTCGGGACAGGTGAAGCTTTCTTT
TRBD1 - TRBJ1-2 TRBV25-1 CASRETGVTGAYGYTF TGTGCCAGCAGGGAGACAGGGGTCACTGGGGCCTATGGCTACACCTTC
- - TRBJ1-2 TRBV6-5 CASTLRREFNYGYTF TGTGCCAGCACCTTACGCCGGGAGTTTAACTATGGCTACACCTTC
- - TRBJ1-5 TRBV12-3/TRBV12-4 CASSLAGDQPQHF TGTGCCAGCAGTTTAGCCGGTGATCAGCCCCAGCATTTT
TRBD1 - TRBJ2-7 TRBV30 CAWSVRRDSNSYEQYF TGTGCCTGGAGTGTACGAAGGGACAGCAACTCCTACGAGCAGTACTTC
- - TRBJ2-3 TRBV7-9 CASGLVDTQYF TGTGCCAGCGGTCTCGTTGATACGCAGTATTTT
- - TRBJ1-1 TRBV7-9 CASSLVSGEAFF TGTGCCAGCAGCTTAGTCAGCGGTGAAGCTTTCTTT
- - TRBJ2-6 TRBV6-5 CASKDSSSWANVLTF TGTGCCAGCAAGGACAGTTCCTCCTGGGCCAACGTCCTGACTTTC
- - TRBJ2-1 TRBV7-2 CASSTGTSSYNEQFF TGTGCCAGCAGCACAGGGACAAGCTCCTACAATGAGCAGTTCTTC
- - TRBJ1-1 TRBV6-6 CASSYSLFAEAFF TGTGCCAGCAGTTACTCGTTATTTGCTGAAGCTTTCTTT
- - TRBJ2-7 TRBV11-1 CASSLARGQVYYEQYF TGTGCCAGCAGCTTAGCCCGAGGACAAGTTTACTACGAGCAGTACTTC